The table lists the clone carrying this T cell receptor beta chain with many counts. V lost 3 bases and J lost 3, with 14 bases in between. CDR3 length: 15 amino acids. The germline CDR1 and CDR2 sequences are MDHEN and SYDVKM. The donors, all of them Caucasian adults, lived in Nashville, Tennessee. This sample is part of a study of shared clonotypes between healthy human individuals. Study-level background: Donor ages ranged 18 to 49 years: a couple of women, a few men. A donor's plate count was three for CD4 naive and three for CD4 memory; CD8 naive had two and CD8 memory one.

Profiling relied on immunoSEQ multiplex PCR, and the TCRdb table lists in-frame clones only, not all of them. The sample yields roughly 680,000 clones, about two thirds seen once. The origin of this receptor is a woman in her twenties or thirties in good health. Sample: memory CD4+ T cells sorted from blood. The subset is: CD45RA-negative fraction. J is TRBJ1-1 and V is TRBV28; no firm D call. CDR3 sequence: CASSFSSGGHTEAFF. Written as DNA, the CDR3 is TGTGCCAGCAGTTTTTCATCCGGAGGGCACACTGAAGCTTTCTTT.